The 16 T cell receptor beta chains reported below all come from one sample, sequenced in a study of T cell responses to AZD1222 COVID-19 vaccine. TCRdb keeps only in-frame clones here, not all; method: immunoSEQ multiplex PCR. The sample comprises around 130,000 clones, about 88% of which are singletons, and roughly a tenth rests with the top ten. This specimen was peripheral blood, taken 28 days after the second AZD1222 dose. Receptors were obtained from an adult who received the AZD1222 COVID-19 vaccine.

This chain connects TRBV19 to TRBJ1-6, with D maybe TRBD1 (5 bases). V dropped 10 bases and J dropped 6 bases, with 16 bases sitting between them. Germline assignment: CDR1 LNHDA and CDR2 SQIVND (reference sequence). This CDR3 has 14 residues. CDR3 bases: TGTGCCACTGCCTGGGGGAGCATTAATTCACCCCTCCACTTT. Its translation: CATAWGSINSPLHF.

J is TRBJ2-5 and V is TRBV4-1; D tentatively fits TRBD1 or TRBD2 (5 bases each). Trimming pared 4 bases from V and 2 bases from J, leaving 20 bases between. This CDR3 region has 17 residues. CDR1 and CDR2 (germline): MGHRA, YSYEKL. CDR3 loop: CASSPLRRGRQQETQYF. The CDR3 DNA reads as TGCGCCAGCAGCCCCCTAAGAAGGGGACGGCAGCAAGAGACCCAGTACTTC.

The chain combines TRBV5-1 with TRBJ1-1, with D unresolved. Germline V lookup: CDR1 SGHRS, CDR2 YFSETQ. This CDR3 spans 13 amino acids. Trimming left V 1 base short and J 0 bases short, with 4 bases between. CDR3 sequence reads: CASSLTVNTEAFF. The CDR3 region has the DNA TGCGCCAGCAGCTTGACGGTGAACACTGAAGCTTTCTTT.

The chain is built from TRBV5-1 and TRBJ2-5; D is unresolved. Deletions cut 5 bases from V and 5 bases from J, with 10 bases between. Per germline, CDR1 SGHRS and CDR2 YFSETQ. The CDR3 runs to 12 residues. The CDR3 DNA follows: TGCGCCAGCAGTCGAGGTGAGGAGACCCAGTACTTC. This codes for CASSRGEETQYF. The full variable domain, rest sourced from reference TRBV5-1 and TRBJ2-5, is KAGVTQTPRYLIKTRGQQVTLSCSPISGHRSVSWYQQTPGQGLQFLFEYFSETQRNKGNFPGRFSGRQFSNSRSEMNVSTLELGDSALYLCASSRGEETQYFGPGTRLLVL.

The chain is built from TRBV27 and TRBJ1-5, with D perhaps matching TRBD1 (5 bases). Germline CDR1 is MNHEY and CDR2 is SMNVEV (reference sequence). The CDR3 runs to 15 residues. V lost 8 bases and J 1 base, leaving 15 bases between the germline ends. The CDR3 region is CASRPGLWSNQPQHF. The CDR3, as DNA: TGTGCCAGCCGTCCAGGGTTGTGGAGCAATCAGCCCCAGCATTTT.

CDR3 residues: CASSYSIRRGNTEAFF. The CDR3 DNA reads TGTGCCAGCAGTTACTCGATACGTCGGGGGAACACTGAAGCTTTCTTT. The V gene is TRBV6-2 or TRBV6-3, the J gene TRBJ1-1; no clear D gene. Trimming took 0 bases from V and 1 from J, leaving 12 bases between them. The CDR3 is 16 amino acids. The germline gives CDR1 MNHEY, CDR2 SVGEGT.

V and J are TRBV5-4 and TRBJ1-4, with unresolved D. This CDR3 has 16 amino acids. The germline gives CDR1 SGHNT, CDR2 YYREEE (reference sequence). V dropped 3 bases and J dropped 3 bases, with 15 bases sitting between them. In DNA, the CDR3 is TGTGCCAGCAGCTCAGTCCAAGGTGCGGCTAATGAAAAACTGTTTTTT. Translating it yields CASSSVQGAANEKLFF.

The chain joins TRBV5-8 to TRBJ1-4; D is unresolved. The CDR3 runs to 13 residues. Per the germline V gene, CDR1 is SGHTS and CDR2 is YDEGEE. Trimming removed 0 bases at V and 4 bases at J, with 4 bases between. The CDR3 reads CASSLGHNEKLFF. Written as DNA, the CDR3 is TGTGCCAGCAGCTTGGGTCATAATGAAAAACTGTTTTTT. Full variable domain (missing parts from reference TRBV5-8 and TRBJ1-4): EAGVTQSPTHLIKTRGQQATLRCSPISGHTSVYWYQQALGLGLQFLLWYDEGEERNRGNFPPRFSGRQFPNYSSELNVNALELEDSALYLCASSLGHNEKLFFGSGTQLSVL.

This clone is a singleton in its sample. The gene calls are TRBV9 and TRBJ2-3; D might be TRBD2 (5 bases). Germline V gene data show CDR1 as SGDLS and CDR2 as YYNGEE. This CDR3 has 17 residues. Trimming cost V 1 base and J 1 base, with 16 bases left between them. Here the CDR3 DNA reads TGTGCCAGCAGCGTACGGGCCCTCCCCGGGGGCACAGATACGCAGTATTTT. Translated: CASSVRALPGGTDTQYF. The whole variable domain, filled in from reference TRBV9 and TRBJ2-3, reads DSGVTQTPKHLITATGQRVTLRCSPRSGDLSVYWYQQSLDQGLQFLIQYYNGEERAKGNILERFSAQQFPDLHSELNLSSLELGDSALYFCASSVRALPGGTDTQYFGPGTRLTVL.

In this sample, this clone turned up once. The V gene is TRBV18, the J gene TRBJ1-6, with 10 bases fitting TRBD1. The ends lost 8 bases at V and 8 bases at J; junction bases unmatched: 0. CDR3 length: 12 amino acids. CDR1 KGHSH and CDR2 LQKENI come from the germline V gene. CDR3: CASGTGDSPLHF. As DNA, the CDR3 is TGTGCCAGCGGGACAGGGGATTCACCCCTCCACTTT.

The chain is built from TRBV3-1 (or the pseudogene TRBV3-2) and TRBJ2-3; 10 nucleotides line up with TRBD2. CDR3 length: 14 amino acids. CDR1 LGHDT and CDR2 YNNKEL come from the germline V gene (reference sequence). J was trimmed by 1 base and V by 6 bases; bases with no gene match: 1. CDR3 residues: CASSGTSGTDTQYF. For the CDR3, the DNA is TGTGCCAGCAGTGGGACTAGCGGCACAGATACGCAGTATTTT.

V gene TRBV12-3 or TRBV12-4 combines with J gene TRBJ2-3; D unclear. This CDR3 spans 11 amino acids. V was cut by 3 bases and J by 2 bases, with 0 bases left in between. The CDR3 DNA sequence: TGTGCCAGCAGTTTCACAGATACGCAGTATTTT. Protein product: CASSFTDTQYF.

The table lists this clone with a few counts. The same CDR3 can be traced to other DNA sequences in this sample. The CDR3 nucleotides read TGTGCCAGCAGCTTGGAGGGGTCCTATGGCTACACCTTC. This translates into CASSLEGSYGYTF. The chain uses TRBV5-6 and TRBJ1-2, with D possibly matching TRBD1 (5 bases). The CDR3 is made up of 13 amino acids. Germline CDR1 reads SGHDT; CDR2 reads YYEEEE. Trimming took off 0 bases at V and 4 bases at J, with 7 bases between the two ends.

The table lists this clone with a count of one. The rearrangement links TRBV24-1 to TRBJ1-1; unclear D gene. Germline values: CDR1 KGHDR, CDR2 SFDVKD. V dropped 1 base and J dropped 3 bases, with 20 bases sitting between them. The CDR3 is 18 amino acids. The chain's CDR3 is CATSDFAVFIGYDTEAFF. CDR3 sequence (DNA): TGTGCCACCAGTGATTTTGCGGTCTTTATAGGCTATGACACTGAAGCTTTCTTT.

The rearrangement uses TRBV9 and TRBJ2-3; D may be TRBD2 (5 bases). Looked up from germline, CDR1 is SGDLS and CDR2 is YYNGEE. This CDR3 has 15 residues. V lost 3 bases, J lost 7 bases, and 18 bases lay in between. CDR3 nucleotide sequence: TGTGCCAGCAGCGACCGGGATCCCAGCAGAAATACGCAGTATTTT. Its translation: CASSDRDPSRNTQYF.

The chain uses TRBV10-3 and TRBJ2-1; 10 positions agree with TRBD2. Germline CDR1 reads ENHRY; CDR2 reads SYGVKD. There are 14 residues in the CDR3. V was clipped by 7 bases and J by 7 bases; unmatched bases: 7. The CDR3 DNA sequence: TGTGCCATCACGCTCGGGACTAGCGTTAATGAGCAGTTCTTC. This codes for CAITLGTSVNEQFF.